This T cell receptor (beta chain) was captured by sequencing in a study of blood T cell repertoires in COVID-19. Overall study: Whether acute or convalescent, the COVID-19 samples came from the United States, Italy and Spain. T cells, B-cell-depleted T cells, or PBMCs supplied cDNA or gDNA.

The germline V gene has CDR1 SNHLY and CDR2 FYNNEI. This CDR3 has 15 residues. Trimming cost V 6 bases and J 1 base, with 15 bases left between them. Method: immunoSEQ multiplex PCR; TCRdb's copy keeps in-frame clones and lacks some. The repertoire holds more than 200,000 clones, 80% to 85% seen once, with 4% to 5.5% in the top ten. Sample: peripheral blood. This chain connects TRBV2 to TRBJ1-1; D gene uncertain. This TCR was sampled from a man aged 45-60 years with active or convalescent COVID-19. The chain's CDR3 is CASSLGIGRNTEAFF. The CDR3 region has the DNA TGTGCCAGCAGCCTCGGGATCGGGCGGAACACTGAAGCTTTCTTT.